This entry lists 14 T cell receptor beta chains sequenced from one sample in a study of OX40 agonist ivuxolimab in advanced cancers. This table comes from immunoSEQ multiplex PCR, and its TCRdb copy is limited to in-frame clones, with some not included. The sample comprises around 60,000 clones, around 90% of which are singletons, and around 15% rests with the top ten. The sample was CD4+ or CD8+ T cells sorted from blood, taken in a trial of the OX40 agonist ivuxolimab. The receptor set was obtained from an adult with an advanced solid tumor such as melanoma, head and neck, liver or kidney cancer.

The chain has TRBV28 and TRBJ1-6; maybe TRBD1 (5 bases). The CDR3 is 14 amino acids. V lost 5 bases to trimming and J lost 1 base, with 6 bases between them. Germline V gene sequence: CDR1 MDHEN, CDR2 SYDVKM. The CDR3 DNA sequence: TGTGCCAGCAGTCGACAGTCCTATAATTCACCCCTCCACTTT. This translates into CASSRQSYNSPLHF.

CDR3 loop: CASHGGTGLGEQYF. For the CDR3, the DNA is TGTGCCAGCCATGGAGGGACAGGCTTAGGCGAGCAGTACTTC. V usage is TRBV6-5 and J usage is TRBJ2-7; 8 bases are shared with TRBD1. Germline loops: CDR1 MNHEY, CDR2 SVGAGI. The CDR3 loop spans 14 amino acids. Trimming at V came to 8 bases and at J to 6 bases, leaving 12 bases not matched to a gene.

The gene calls are TRBV7-9 and TRBJ1-3; D perhaps matches TRBD1 (6 bases). V gave up 1 base and J gave up 0 bases, with 7 bases separating them. CDR1 and CDR2 from the germline V gene are SEHNR and FQNEAQ (reference sequence). The CDR3 totals 15 residues. CDR3 coding DNA: TGTGCCAGCAGCTTAGACAGGGTCTCTGGAAACACCATATATTTT. It yields the protein CASSLDRVSGNTIYF. Looking up the rest from reference TRBV7-9 and TRBJ1-3 gives the full variable domain: DTGVSQNPRHKITKRGQNVTFRCDPISEHNRLYWYRQTLGQGPEFLTYFQNEAQLEKSRLLSDRFSAERPKGSFSTLEIQRTEQGDSAMYLCASSLDRVSGNTIYFGEGSWLTVV.

The chain couples TRBV4-1 to TRBJ1-1; D not resolved. This CDR3 has 14 residues. V was clipped by 5 bases and J by 1 base, with 11 bases between them. Per germline, CDR1 MGHRA and CDR2 YSYEKL. The CDR3 nucleotides read TGCGCCAGCAGCGAAAACTGGAGGAACACTGAAGCTTTCTTT. This codes for CASSENWRNTEAFF.

The V gene is TRBV7-2, the J gene TRBJ1-1, with a possible D match to TRBD1 (5 bases). Germline V gene data show CDR1 as SGHTA and CDR2 as FQGNSA. This CDR3 has 15 amino acids. Trimming stripped 1 base from V and 7 bases from J, with 16 bases between. The CDR3 reads CASSLVGQDLGEAFF. CDR3 coding DNA: TGTGCCAGCAGCTTAGTGGGGCAGGACTTAGGTGAAGCTTTCTTT.

The chain links TRBV5-5 to TRBJ1-2; maybe TRBD1 (6 bases). Trimming shortened V by 3 bases and J by 3 bases, and 18 bases separated the two germline ends. CDR1 is SGHKS, CDR2 YYEKEE, per germline (reference sequence). The CDR3 totals 16 residues. The CDR3 reads CASSSKGGSVDYGYTF. The CDR3 nucleotides are TGTGCCAGCAGCTCAAAGGGGGGGTCTGTGGACTATGGCTACACCTTC.

This chain uses TRBV5-1 with TRBJ1-1; D is unresolved. CDR3 length: 15 amino acids. CDR1 SGHRS and CDR2 YFSETQ come from the germline V gene. The germline V and J ends were trimmed by 2 bases and 0 bases, with 11 bases remaining between them. The CDR3 region is CASSLRTGMNTEAFF. The CDR3 nucleotides are TGCGCCAGCAGCTTAAGGACGGGCATGAACACTGAAGCTTTCTTT.

The V and J genes are TRBV5-8 and TRBJ1-5; a weak D match, TRBD1 (5 bases). This CDR3 spans 15 amino acids. Germline assignment: CDR1 SGHTS and CDR2 YDEGEE. V was shortened by 4 bases and J by 6 bases, with 17 bases between the two germline ends. This chain's CDR3 is CASSRSKVRGQPQHF. CDR3 DNA: TGTGCCAGCAGCCGATCCAAAGTTAGGGGTCAGCCCCAGCATTTT.

The CDR3 coding sequence is TGTGCCAGCAGAGCCCGGGGAGGACACCAAGAGACCCAGTACTTC. Translated: CASRARGGHQETQYF. This chain joins TRBV7-9 and TRBJ2-5, with D perhaps TRBD2 (6 bases). The CDR3 loop spans 15 amino acids. V was trimmed by 6 bases and J by 0 bases, leaving 14 bases between them. The germline CDR1 and CDR2 sequences are SEHNR and FQNEAQ (reference sequence). Looking up the rest from reference TRBV7-9 and TRBJ2-5 gives the full variable domain: DTGVSQNPRHKITKRGQNVTFRCDPISEHNRLYWYRQTLGQGPEFLTYFQNEAQLEKSRLLSDRFSAERPKGSFSTLEIQRTEQGDSAMYLCASRARGGHQETQYFGPGTRLLVL.

This clone was seen once. The V gene is TRBV2, the J gene TRBJ2-7; D call uncertain. The CDR3 runs to 13 residues. Trimming removed 8 bases from V and 2 bases from J, with 13 bases in between. Germline loops: CDR1 SNHLY, CDR2 FYNNEI. The CDR3 region has the DNA TGTGCCAGCCTCGTCGACGGTACCTACGAGCAGTACTTC. It translates to CASLVDGTYEQYF.

V usage is TRBV29-1 and J usage is TRBJ2-3; 7 positions match TRBD2. The CDR3 consists of 16 residues. Losses at the gene ends were 1 base for V and 2 bases for J; bases not matched to a gene: 9. The V gene's germline CDR1 is SQVTM and CDR2 ANQGSEA. The DNA of the CDR3 is TGCAGCGTTGAAGGCATCCTGGCGGGAGCCACAGATACGCAGTATTTT. Amino acids: CSVEGILAGATDTQYF.

V is TRBV15 and J is TRBJ2-5; TRBD1 aligns across 8 bases. With the DNA end fitting TRBJ2-7 better, the J assignment may be wrong. CDR1 LNHNV and CDR2 YYDKDF come from the germline V gene (reference sequence). This CDR3 has 14 amino acids. The CDR3: CATSWAGGGYEQYF. The CDR3 DNA reads as TGTGCCACCAGCTGGGCAGGGGGCGGGTACGAGCAGTACTTC.

The chain combines TRBV5-1 with TRBJ1-2, with D possibly being TRBD1 (5 bases). The germline V gene encodes CDR1 SGHRS and CDR2 YFSETQ. This CDR3 contains 14 residues. Trimming took 0 bases from V and 2 from J, leaving 8 bases between them. The CDR3 loop is CASSLEDNNYGYTF. CDR3 in DNA: TGCGCCAGCAGCTTGGAGGACAACAACTATGGCTACACCTTC.

CDR3 region: CASSSKLAGSNGELFF. The CDR3 DNA is TGTGCCAGCAGTTCTAAACTAGCGGGATCGAACGGGGAGCTGTTTTTT. This chain links TRBV6-5 with TRBJ2-2; 10 bases agree with TRBD2. The CDR3 loop spans 16 amino acids. Unmatched junction bases numbered 9, after V lost 4 bases and J lost 7 bases. Germline CDR1 MNHEY, CDR2 SVGAGI.